A single sample gave rise to the 27 T cell receptor beta chains below, sequenced in a study of T-cell memory formation after mild COVID-19. TCRdb fed the 5' RACE reads into MiXCR, producing one record per CDR3 protein. The table lists under 700,000 distinct CDR3 sequences, about 20% of them singletons, with approximately 12% in the top ten. Sequenced sample: PBMCs or a T cell subset sorted from them (not recorded which). The receptors here all came from an adult woman who had mild COVID-19 (a few samples of this study predate the infection). Cell type and time point are not known.

V and J are TRBV11-3 and TRBJ2-7; weak D call: TRBD1 (5 bases). The V gene's germline CDR1 is SGHNT and CDR2 YENEEA. Trimming stripped 0 bases from V and 6 bases from J, with 9 bases between. The CDR3 runs to 13 residues. This chain's CDR3 is CASSLDRVSEQYF. In DNA, the CDR3 is TGTGCCAGCAGCTTAGACAGGGTATCCGAGCAGTACTTC.

J is TRBJ2-7 and V is TRBV20-1; the D call may be TRBD1 or TRBD2 (5 bases each). Trimming removed 3 bases from V and 0 bases from J, with 12 bases in between. CDR3 size: 14 residues. Germline CDR1 is DFQATT and CDR2 is SNEGSKA (reference sequence). CDR3 nucleotides: TGCAGTGCTAGCGGGACGAAGAGCTCCTACGAGCAGTACTTC. This translates into CSASGTKSSYEQYF.

This chain uses TRBV10-3 with TRBJ2-7; 9 nucleotides align to TRBD2. The CDR3 sequence is 14 residues long. Germline V gene lookup returns CDR1 ENHRY and CDR2 SYGVKD. V shed 4 bases, J shed 5 bases, and the junction held 6 bases outside the gene matches. This chain's CDR3 is CAISGGRAGDEQYF. The CDR3, as DNA: TGTGCCATCAGTGGCGGGAGGGCCGGGGACGAGCAGTACTTC.

CDR3 region: CASRWTGSYEQYF. The CDR3 bases are TGTGCCAGCAGATGGACAGGCTCCTACGAGCAGTACTTC. The gene calls are TRBV27 and TRBJ2-7; 7 nucleotides agree with TRBD1. Germline V gives CDR1 MNHEY, CDR2 SMNVEV (reference sequence). The CDR3 totals 13 residues. V gave up 6 bases and J gave up 0 bases; unmatched junction bases: 2.

CDR3 nucleotide sequence: TGTGCCAGCAGCTTATCGGGGGTATACACCGGGGAGCTGTTTTTT. It encodes CASSLSGVYTGELFF. The rearrangement links TRBV7-2 to TRBJ2-2, with a possible D match to TRBD2 (6 bases). CDR3 size: 15 residues. Germline lookup yields CDR1 SGHTA and CDR2 FQGNSA. Trimming shortened V by 2 bases and J by 3 bases, and 10 bases separated the two germline ends. The full variable domain, rest sourced from reference TRBV7-2 and TRBJ2-2, is GAGVSQSPSNKVTEKGKDVELRCDPISGHTALYWYRQSLGQGLEFLIYFQGNSAPDKSGLPSDRFSAERTGGSVSTLTIQRTQQEDSAVYLCASSLSGVYTGELFFGEGSRLTVL.

This clonotype was counted a few times. This chain joins TRBV7-8 and TRBJ2-6, with D perhaps matching TRBD1 (5 bases). Germline V CDR1 and CDR2: SGHVS, FQNEAQ. CDR3 length: 16 amino acids. V was trimmed by 4 bases and J by 0 bases, leaving 10 bases between them. CDR3 coding DNA: TGTGCCAGCAGCTCCAGGGCCCACTCTGGGGCCAACGTCCTGACTTTC. Its protein product is CASSSRAHSGANVLTF.

This clonotype was seen more than once but under ten times. The rearrangement links TRBV9 to TRBJ2-5; unclear D gene. The ends were cut back, 10 bases at V and 1 base at J, with 8 bases in the middle. Germline CDR1 reads SGDLS; CDR2 reads YYNGEE. This CDR3 region has 11 residues. As DNA, the CDR3 is TGTGCCTACCCCCTCCAAGAGACCCAGTACTTC. It yields the protein CAYPLQETQYF.

This clonotype was seen a handful of times. V and J are TRBV7-9 and TRBJ2-5; D is ambiguous. Germline loops: CDR1 SEHNR, CDR2 FQNEAQ (reference sequence). V was trimmed by 1 base and J by 6 bases, leaving 9 bases between them. The CDR3 has 13 amino acids. This CDR3 reads CASSLEVEKTQYF. DNA of the CDR3: TGTGCCAGCAGCTTAGAGGTGGAAAAGACCCAGTACTTC.

This clonotype has only a few counts. This chain joins TRBV12-3 or TRBV12-4 and TRBJ1-2; no definite D call. Trimming stripped 6 bases from V and 1 base from J, with 9 bases between. This CDR3 is built from 13 residues. The CDR3 region is CASSRGVNYGYTF. CDR3 nucleotide sequence: TGTGCCAGCAGCCGTGGAGTTAACTATGGCTACACCTTC.

This clonotype was picked up one time. The chain carries TRBV9 and TRBJ2-2; TRBD2 aligns across 7 bases. CDR1 is SGDLS, CDR2 YYNGEE, per germline. The CDR3 consists of 15 residues. The ends lost 0 bases at V and 2 bases at J; junction bases unmatched: 1. CDR3 in DNA: TGTGCCAGCAGCGTAGGCGGGGGAAACACCGGGGAGCTGTTTTTT. Residues: CASSVGGGNTGELFF.

This clonotype has a count of ten or more. The chain carries TRBV15 and TRBJ2-7; D may be TRBD1 (7 bases). Germline CDR1 LNHNV, CDR2 YYDKDF (reference sequence). The CDR3 consists of 15 residues. Trimming removed 0 bases at V and 4 bases at J, with 13 bases between. CDR3 region: CATSRDAGGGYEQYF. The CDR3, as DNA: TGTGCCACCAGCAGAGATGCAGGGGGAGGATACGAGCAGTACTTC.

The chain joins TRBV4-3 to TRBJ1-2; no definite D call. CDR1 and CDR2 (germline): LGHNA, YSLEER. CDR3 length: 15 amino acids. Trimming took 8 bases from V and 2 from J, leaving 18 bases between them. CDR3 coding DNA: TGCGCCAGCCGAAGGAGATGGCGAACCAACTATGGCTACACCTTC. Translating it yields CASRRRWRTNYGYTF.

The chain combines TRBV6-6 with TRBJ1-5; the match to TRBD1 covers 7 bases. The germline V gene has CDR1 MNHNY and CDR2 SVGAGI (reference sequence). The CDR3 covers 16 residues. The junction had 7 bases not matched to a gene; V was cut back by 5 bases and J by 0 bases. The CDR3 DNA reads as TGTGCCAGCAGTCCGACGACAGGGTATAGCAATCAGCCCCAGCATTTT. It yields the protein CASSPTTGYSNQPQHF.

The chain has TRBV7-9 and TRBJ2-1; TRBD2 matches 8 bases. Germline V CDR1 and CDR2: SEHNR, FQNEAQ (reference sequence). This CDR3 has 19 residues. J lost 6 bases, V lost 3 bases, and 19 bases had no gene match. The CDR3 nucleotides read TGTGCCAGCAGCTTGAAGGAGCGGGGGCGCGGCGCTGTGGTCAATGAGCAGTTCTTC. As protein: CASSLKERGRGAVVNEQFF.

The rearrangement uses TRBV4-2 and TRBJ2-7; D is unresolved. With 1 base removed from V and 0 bases from J, the gap between germline ends came to 13 bases. The V gene's germline CDR1 is LGHNA and CDR2 YNFKEQ. The CDR3 spans 16 residues. The CDR3 DNA follows: TGTGCCAGCAGCCAAGCGGTAAGCGCGGCCTCCTACGAGCAGTACTTC. Its protein product is CASSQAVSAASYEQYF.

This clonotype is a singleton in its sample. The chain has TRBV4-2 and TRBJ2-3; TRBD2 aligns across 14 bases. Trimming removed 1 base from V and 7 bases from J; junction bases left unmatched: 10. This CDR3 has 18 amino acids. Germline-derived CDR1 and CDR2 are LGHNA and YNFKEQ. The CDR3 loop reads CASSQATGLAGETNTQYF. The DNA of the CDR3 is TGTGCCAGCAGCCAAGCCACGGGACTAGCGGGGGAAACCAATACGCAGTATTTT.

The chain is built from TRBV5-1 and TRBJ2-1, with 9 bases fitting TRBD1. The CDR3 spans 15 residues. Trimming removed 3 bases from V and 7 bases from J; junction bases left unmatched: 8. Germline V gives CDR1 SGHRS, CDR2 YFSETQ. CDR3 in amino acids: CASSSTQGAGNEQFF. The CDR3 DNA follows: TGCGCCAGCAGCTCAACACAGGGGGCCGGTAATGAGCAGTTCTTC.

This chain uses TRBV12-3 or TRBV12-4 with TRBJ1-2, with D uncertain. The CDR3 consists of 15 residues. V lost 5 bases and J lost 7, with 20 bases in between. For the CDR3, the DNA is TGTGCCAGCAGTATTCAAGGTCTCCCCCCTATTGGCTACACCTTC. The encoded protein is CASSIQGLPPIGYTF.

There are a few counts of this clonotype. The chain couples TRBV5-1 to TRBJ2-5, with 10 bases aligning to TRBD2. With 5 bases clipped from V and 4 bases from J, the junction kept 11 bases outside the gene matches. Germline lookup yields CDR1 SGHRS and CDR2 YFSETQ. The CDR3 consists of 16 residues. The CDR3 is CASRASGGPQGETQYF. CDR3 nucleotide sequence: TGCGCCAGCAGGGCTAGCGGGGGACCTCAGGGAGAGACCCAGTACTTC.

This clonotype was seen more than once but under ten times. This chain links TRBV7-7 with TRBJ2-5; 7 bases fit TRBD2. Germline CDR1 reads SSHAT; CDR2 reads FNYEAQ (reference sequence). V was pared by 3 bases and J by 2 bases, with 6 bases of the junction left unmatched. CDR3 length equals 15 residues. Written as DNA, the CDR3 is TGTGCCAGCAGCTTCGGGGGGATTCGACAAGAGACCCAGTACTTC. Its translation is CASSFGGIRQETQYF.

The V and J genes are TRBV19 and TRBJ2-5; D uncertain. From germline, CDR1 is LNHDA and CDR2 SQIVND (reference sequence). The germline V and J ends were trimmed by 5 bases and 3 bases, with 19 bases remaining between them. The CDR3 spans 16 residues. The CDR3 sequence is CASSYLLEPLKETQYF. The DNA for the CDR3 is TGTGCCAGTAGTTACCTTTTGGAGCCATTGAAAGAGACCCAGTACTTC.

This clonotype was detected only a few times. The chain combines TRBV3-1 with TRBJ1-2, with D possibly matching TRBD1 (5 bases). This CDR3 has 14 residues. V was clipped by 0 bases and J by 5 bases, with 10 bases between them. Germline CDR1 LGHDT, CDR2 YNNKEL (reference sequence). CDR3 loop: CASSQDDSLYGYTF. The CDR3 DNA reads TGTGCCAGCAGCCAAGATGACAGCCTGTATGGCTACACCTTC.

A few counts support this clonotype. The chain combines TRBV7-2 with TRBJ2-7; D may be TRBD1 or TRBD2 (5 bases each). CDR3 length: 14 amino acids. CDR1 and CDR2 from the germline V gene are SGHTA and FQGNSA. Deletions cut 1 base from V and 6 bases from J, with 13 bases between. CDR3 region: CASSLVPGTIEQYF. DNA for the CDR3: TGTGCCAGCAGCTTAGTACCCGGGACGATCGAGCAGTACTTC.

The gene calls are TRBV5-1 and TRBJ2-3; TRBD2 agrees at 7 bases. The CDR3 loop spans 13 amino acids. Germline trimming cut 4 bases from V and 3 bases from J; bases unmatched to any gene: 2. Germline-derived CDR1 and CDR2 are SGHRS and YFSETQ. CDR3 nucleotide sequence: TGCGCCAGCAGCCGTAGCGGGACAGATACGCAGTATTTT. It is translated as CASSRSGTDTQYF.

The CDR3, as DNA: TGCAGCGTCTGGGGGGGGAATGGCGGTGATGGCTACACCTTC. Protein product: CSVWGGNGGDGYTF. J is TRBJ1-2 and V is TRBV29-1; D is possibly TRBD1 (5 bases). CDR1 SQVTM and CDR2 ANQGSEA come from the germline V gene. Trimming pared 6 bases from V and 6 bases from J, leaving 20 bases between. CDR3 size: 14 residues.

This clonotype was detected a few times. The rearrangement links TRBV15 to TRBJ2-3; the D gene is possibly TRBD2 (6 bases). V was trimmed by 0 bases and J by 6 bases, leaving 13 bases between them. Germline lookup yields CDR1 LNHNV and CDR2 YYDKDF (reference sequence). The CDR3 spans 15 residues. CDR3 in amino acids: CATSRDFFRGDTQYF. CDR3 nucleotide sequence: TGTGCCACCAGCAGAGATTTTTTTCGGGGGGATACGCAGTATTTT.

At least ten counts were recorded for this clonotype. V gene TRBV3-1 combines with J gene TRBJ2-1; either TRBD1 or TRBD2 may supply D (5 bases each). Trimming stripped 4 bases from V and 9 bases from J, with 19 bases between. CDR1 is LGHDT, CDR2 YNNKEL, per germline (reference sequence). CDR3 size: 15 residues. The CDR3 loop is CASSLARTGHIEQFF. CDR3 DNA sequence: TGTGCCAGCAGCCTAGCGCGCACCGGACACATTGAGCAGTTCTTC.